This T cell receptor beta chain was retrieved from a study of T-cell memory formation after mild COVID-19. Overall study context: In these data, TCR clusters were largely donor specific. Study-level results: Later expanders leaned CD4+, whereas day 15 to 85 contracting clones were balanced CD4/CD8.

TCRdb recomputed calls from the 5' RACE reads with MiXCR, one row per CDR3 protein. The table includes about 470,000 distinct CDR3 sequences, more than 20% detected once. This clonotype was picked up many times. What it recognizes is unknown. Germline V gene lookup returns CDR1 SEHNR and CDR2 FQNEAQ (reference sequence). This CDR3 region has 14 residues. Unmatched junction bases numbered 5, after V lost 11 bases and J lost 2 bases. The sample comprised PBMCs or a T cell subset sorted from them (not recorded which). The sequence was obtained from an adult woman who had mild COVID-19 (a few samples of this study predate the infection). Cell type and time point are not known. The chain is built from TRBV7-9 and TRBJ1-6; the match to TRBD1 covers 8 bases. DNA for the CDR3: TGTGCCTCCCAGACAGGGGCCTATAATTCACCCCTCCACTTT. The encoded protein is CASQTGAYNSPLHF.